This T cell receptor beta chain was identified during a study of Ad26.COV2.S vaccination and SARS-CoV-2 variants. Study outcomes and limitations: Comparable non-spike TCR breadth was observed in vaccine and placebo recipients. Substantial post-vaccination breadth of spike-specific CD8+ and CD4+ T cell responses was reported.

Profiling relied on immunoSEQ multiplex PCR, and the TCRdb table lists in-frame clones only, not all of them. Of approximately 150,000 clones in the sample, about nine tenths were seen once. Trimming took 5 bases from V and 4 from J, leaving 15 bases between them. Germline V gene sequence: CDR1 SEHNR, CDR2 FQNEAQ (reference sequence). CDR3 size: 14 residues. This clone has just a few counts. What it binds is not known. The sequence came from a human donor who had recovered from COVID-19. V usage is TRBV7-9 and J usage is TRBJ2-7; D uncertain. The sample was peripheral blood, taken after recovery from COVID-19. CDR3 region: CASSPTLEIYEQYF. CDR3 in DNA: TGTGCCAGCAGCCCTACGCTCGAGATTTACGAGCAGTACTTC.